Below are 26 T cell receptor beta chains sequenced from a single sample in a study of OX40 agonist ivuxolimab in advanced cancers. Clones were sequenced by immunoSEQ multiplex PCR, and TCRdb holds only the in-frame ones, with some missing. The sample consists of more than 60,000 clones, 60% to 80% of them appearing once. The sequencing here drew on CD4+ or CD8+ T cells sorted from blood, taken in a trial of the OX40 agonist ivuxolimab. The receptors stem from an adult with an advanced solid tumor such as melanoma, head and neck, liver or kidney cancer.

The rearrangement joins TRBV5-1 to TRBJ2-7, with TRBD2 matching 7 bases. This CDR3 comprises 14 residues. The germline gives CDR1 SGHRS, CDR2 YFSETQ. V was clipped by 3 bases and J by 0 bases; unmatched bases: 3. Here the CDR3 reads CASSWEGSSYEQYF. The CDR3 bases are TGCGCCAGCAGCTGGGAGGGAAGCTCCTACGAGCAGTACTTC.

The V call is TRBV18, the J call TRBJ1-6; possibly TRBD1 for D (6 bases). The CDR3 has 14 amino acids. The V end lost 3 bases, the J end lost 6 bases, and 9 bases lay between the germline ends. Germline values: CDR1 KGHSH, CDR2 LQKENI. This CDR3 is CASSPRDINSPLHF. The CDR3 DNA reads TGTGCCAGCTCACCCCGGGACATTAATTCACCCCTCCACTTT.

The chain carries TRBV2 and TRBJ1-2; no clear D gene. The length of the CDR3 is 11 residues. Trimming left V 1 base short and J 7 bases short, with 4 bases between. Germline values: CDR1 SNHLY, CDR2 FYNNEI. The CDR3 DNA sequence: TGTGCCAGCAGTGAAGAGGTTGGCTACACCTTC. Encoded protein: CASSEEVGYTF.

The rearrangement uses TRBV4-1 and TRBJ2-1, with TRBD2 identical over 11 bases. With V trimmed by 0 bases and J by 5 bases, 9 bases remained unmatched. From germline, CDR1 is MGHRA and CDR2 YSYEKL. The CDR3 totals 18 residues. The CDR3 DNA follows: TGCGCCAGCAGCCAAGAGGCCTTCCTAGCGGGAGGAAACAATGAGCAGTTCTTC. Its translation: CASSQEAFLAGGNNEQFF.

This chain connects TRBV5-4 to TRBJ2-7; 7 bases are shared with TRBD1. With V trimmed by 4 bases and J by 3 bases, 4 bases remained unmatched. CDR3 size: 13 residues. Germline loops: CDR1 SGHNT, CDR2 YYREEE (reference sequence). CDR3 nucleotide sequence: TGTGCCAGCAGCCCAGGACAGGTCTACGAGCAGTACTTC. Protein product: CASSPGQVYEQYF.

The chain links TRBV11-3 to TRBJ1-2, with a tentative D call TRBD1 (6 bases). The V and J ends lost 3 bases and 3 bases respectively, with 17 bases between them. The CDR3 runs to 16 residues. CDR1 is SGHNT and CDR2 is YENEEA in the germline V gene. The CDR3: CASSFSGGGRDYGYTF. Written as DNA, the CDR3 is TGTGCCAGCAGCTTCTCCGGCGGGGGGCGCGACTATGGCTACACCTTC. The full variable domain, in which reference TRBV11-3 and TRBJ1-2 provide the parts outside the CDR3, is EAGVVQSPRYKIIEKKQPVAFWCNPISGHNTLYWYLQNLGQGPELLIRYENEEAVDDSQLPKDRFSAERLKGVDSTLKIQPAELGDSAVYLCASSFSGGGRDYGYTFGSGTRLTVV.

The rearrangement joins TRBV7-3 to TRBJ2-3; 10 bases map to TRBD1. CDR3 length: 16 amino acids. V gave up 2 bases and J gave up 2 bases; unmatched junction bases: 4. In germline, CDR1 is SGHTA, CDR2 FQGTGA. The CDR3 region is CASSLWGTGATDTQYF. The CDR3 DNA sequence: TGTGCCAGCAGCTTATGGGGGACAGGGGCCACAGATACGCAGTATTTT.

The chain recombines TRBV11-1 with TRBJ2-7; a possible D gene is TRBD1 (6 bases). Germline CDR1 reads SGHAT; CDR2 reads FQDESV (reference sequence). V lost 1 base and J 6 bases, leaving 7 bases between the germline ends. The CDR3 length is 12 residues. As DNA, the CDR3 is TGTGCCAGCAGCTTAGTAGGGGGCGAGCAGTACTTC. Its translation is CASSLVGGEQYF. The full variable domain, in which reference TRBV11-1 and TRBJ2-7 provide the parts outside the CDR3, is EAEVAQSPRYKITEKSQAVAFWCDPISGHATLYWYRQILGQGPELLVQFQDESVVDDSQLPKDRFSAERLKGVDSTLKIQPAELGDSAMYLCASSLVGGEQYFGPGTRLTVT.

The rearrangement links TRBV9 to TRBJ2-3; 9 bases agree with TRBD2. V was clipped by 0 bases and J by 3 bases; unmatched bases: 2. CDR1 is SGDLS, CDR2 YYNGEE, per germline. The CDR3 consists of 15 residues. The CDR3 sequence: CASSVGAGGTDTQYF. CDR3 bases: TGTGCCAGCAGCGTAGGAGCGGGAGGTACAGATACGCAGTATTTT.

The CDR3 DNA reads as TGCAGCGTTGGCCGAACAGGGACAGATACGCAGTATTTT. The encoded protein is CSVGRTGTDTQYF. V and J are TRBV29-1 and TRBJ2-3; weak D call: TRBD1 (6 bases). With 4 bases removed from V and 3 bases from J, the gap between germline ends came to 11 bases. Per the germline V gene, CDR1 is SQVTM and CDR2 is ANQGSEA. This CDR3 contains 13 residues.

Only one count was recorded for this clone. The V gene is TRBV5-4, the J gene TRBJ2-1; 9 bases map to TRBD1. Germline V gene sequence: CDR1 SGHNT, CDR2 YYREEE (reference sequence). With 3 bases clipped from V and 5 bases from J, the junction kept 6 bases outside the gene matches. The CDR3 sequence is 15 residues long. CDR3 residues: CASSWVGTGNNEQFF. Here the CDR3 DNA reads TGTGCCAGCAGCTGGGTGGGGACAGGGAACAATGAGCAGTTCTTC.

The rearrangement joins TRBV30 to TRBJ1-1; D gene uncertain. Looked up from germline, CDR1 is GTSNPN and CDR2 is SVGIG (reference sequence). CDR3 size: 12 residues. V dropped 1 base and J dropped 6 bases, with 9 bases sitting between them. CDR3 sequence (DNA): TGTGCCTGGAGTGACAGAAGTTCTGAAGCTTTCTTT. Its translation: CAWSDRSSEAFF.

The CDR3 spells CASSIMASNQPQHF. The CDR3 nucleotides are TGTGCCAGTAGTATAATGGCGAGCAATCAGCCCCAGCATTTT. The rearrangement joins TRBV19 to TRBJ1-5; D is ambiguous. Germline V gives CDR1 LNHDA, CDR2 SQIVND (reference sequence). This CDR3 region has 14 residues. Trimming removed 2 bases from V and 1 base from J, with 6 bases in between.

This clone has a single count. The V gene is TRBV19, the J gene TRBJ2-1; possible D gene TRBD2, 6 bases. V was clipped by 4 bases and J by 10 bases, with 23 bases between them. Germline values: CDR1 LNHDA, CDR2 SQIVND (reference sequence). CDR3 length: 16 residues. CDR3 coding DNA: TGTGCCAGTAGTACCTCCATAGCGGCGCTGCCAGTGGAGCAGTTCTTC. As protein: CASSTSIAALPVEQFF.

The chain recombines TRBV5-4 with TRBJ2-1; TRBD1 might be the D (5 bases). V dropped 4 bases and J dropped 0 bases, with 8 bases sitting between them. The CDR3 has 14 amino acids. Per germline, CDR1 SGHNT and CDR2 YYREEE (reference sequence). CDR3 sequence (DNA): TGTGCCAGCAGCGGGGCAAACTCCTACAATGAGCAGTTCTTC. Its translation: CASSGANSYNEQFF.

The V call is TRBV29-1, the J call TRBJ1-1; the D gene is possibly TRBD1 (5 bases). The germline CDR1 and CDR2 sequences are SQVTM and ANQGSEA. The CDR3 runs 15 residues. Trimming cost V 8 bases and J 4 bases, with 23 bases left between them. The CDR3 loop reads CSLATRGTISTEAFF. The CDR3, as DNA: TGCAGCCTCGCCACCCGGGGGACGATTTCCACTGAAGCTTTCTTT.

This chain joins TRBV7-9 and TRBJ2-1; 8 bases agree with TRBD1. Germline trimming cut 6 bases from V and 8 bases from J; bases unmatched to any gene: 12. The CDR3 is made up of 15 amino acids. Germline lookup yields CDR1 SEHNR and CDR2 FQNEAQ (reference sequence). CDR3 loop: CASRPPGQAADEQFF. The CDR3 DNA sequence: TGTGCCAGCAGACCCCCGGGACAGGCAGCCGATGAGCAGTTCTTC.

The rearrangement uses TRBV5-1 and TRBJ2-6; D unclear. This CDR3 spans 17 amino acids. V dropped 2 bases and J dropped 0 bases, with 12 bases sitting between them. Germline lookup yields CDR1 SGHRS and CDR2 YFSETQ. This chain's CDR3 is CASSLTETNSGANVLTF. CDR3 bases: TGCGCCAGCAGCTTAACAGAAACCAACTCTGGGGCCAACGTCCTGACTTTC.

The J gene is TRBJ1-5, the V gene TRBV28; 7 positions agree with TRBD1. The CDR3 loop spans 17 amino acids. With V trimmed by 4 bases and J by 0 bases, 9 bases remained unmatched. Germline CDR1 and CDR2: MDHEN and SYDVKM. The CDR3 spells CASSSPDRASSNQPQHF. For the CDR3, the DNA is TGTGCCAGCAGTTCACCTGACAGGGCCTCTAGCAATCAGCCCCAGCATTTT.

This chain joins TRBV6-5 and TRBJ2-5, with TRBD1 matching over 7 bases. The J call may not be correct, given that the DNA end is closer to TRBJ2-7. The CDR3 sequence is 14 residues long. CDR1 and CDR2 (germline): MNHEY, SVGAGI. CDR3 in amino acids: CASSHGQVLNEQYF. The CDR3 DNA reads as TGTGCCAGCAGCCACGGACAGGTCTTAAACGAGCAGTACTTC.

The chain employs TRBV28 and TRBJ2-1; D remains ambiguous. Germline V gives CDR1 MDHEN, CDR2 SYDVKM. This CDR3 has 13 residues. Between the trimmed V and J ends, which lost 6 bases and 4 bases, there was a span of 10 bases. CDR3 sequence: CASSLTEYNEQFF. Here the CDR3 DNA reads TGTGCCAGCAGCCTTACAGAGTACAATGAGCAGTTCTTC.

This clone appeared a single time. This chain uses TRBV19 with TRBJ2-5; TRBD2 matches 11 bases. Germline CDR1 and CDR2: LNHDA and SQIVND (reference sequence). This CDR3 is built from 13 residues. The CDR3 protein is CSTSGGLGETQYF. The CDR3 coding sequence is TGTTCAACTAGCGGGGGATTGGGAGAGACCCAGTACTTC.

The chain is built from TRBV7-9 and TRBJ1-2; D unclear. Between the trimmed V and J ends, which lost 3 bases and 5 bases, there was a span of 13 bases. CDR3 length equals 14 residues. CDR1 is SEHNR and CDR2 is FQNEAQ in the germline V gene (reference sequence). The CDR3 coding sequence is TGTGCCAGCAGCTTTGCCGGGCGCGAGTATGGCTACACCTTC. Amino acid sequence: CASSFAGREYGYTF.

The V call is TRBV6-1, the J call TRBJ2-7; 11 bases are a match to TRBD1. With 5 bases clipped from V and 4 bases from J, the junction kept 7 bases outside the gene matches. The CDR3 is made up of 15 amino acids. CDR1 and CDR2 from the germline V gene are MNHNS and SASEGT. DNA for the CDR3: TGTGCCAGCAGTATTCGGACAGGGGGCGCGTACGAGCAGTACTTC. Protein: CASSIRTGGAYEQYF.

This clone was seen more than once but under ten times. V usage is TRBV19 and J usage is TRBJ2-1; unclear D gene. CDR1 is LNHDA, CDR2 SQIVND, per germline (reference sequence). This CDR3 region has 11 residues. V was pared by 5 bases and J by 6 bases, with 5 bases between. The chain's CDR3 is CASSDFNEQFF. The CDR3 DNA is TGTGCCAGTAGTGACTTCAATGAGCAGTTCTTC.

The chain is built from TRBV15 and TRBJ2-2; D gene ambiguous. V was pared by 0 bases and J by 2 bases, with 16 bases between. The germline V gene encodes CDR1 LNHNV and CDR2 YYDKDF (reference sequence). This CDR3 has 18 residues. The CDR3, as DNA: TGTGCCACCAGCAGAGATGTAAGGCGTCAGATCAACACCGGGGAGCTGTTTTTT. Its protein product is CATSRDVRRQINTGELFF. The entire variable domain, with the rest obtained from reference TRBV15 and TRBJ2-2, is as follows: DAMVIQNPRYQVTQFGKPVTLSCSQTLNHNVMYWYQQKSSQAPKLLFHYYDKDFNNEADTPDNFQSRRPNTSFCFLDIRSPGLGDTAMYLCATSRDVRRQINTGELFFGEGSRLTVL.